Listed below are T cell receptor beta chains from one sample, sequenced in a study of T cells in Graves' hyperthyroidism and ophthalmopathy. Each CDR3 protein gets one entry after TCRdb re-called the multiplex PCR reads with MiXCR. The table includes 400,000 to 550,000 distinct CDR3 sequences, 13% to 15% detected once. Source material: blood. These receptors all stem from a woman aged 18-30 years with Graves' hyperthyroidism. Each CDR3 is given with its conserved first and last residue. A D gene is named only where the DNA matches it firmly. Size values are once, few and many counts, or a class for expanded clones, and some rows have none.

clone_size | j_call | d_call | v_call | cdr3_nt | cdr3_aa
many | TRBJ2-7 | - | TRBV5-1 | TGCGCCAGCAGCCGGGAGAGTCCCTGGGAGCAGTACTTC | CASSRESPWEQYF
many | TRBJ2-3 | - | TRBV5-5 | TGTGCCACCAGGGTAGCGGTCACAGATACGCAGTATTTT | CATRVAVTDTQYF
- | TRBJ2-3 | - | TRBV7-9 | TGTGCCAACCAGGATTACATAAACTCTAGCACAGATACGCAGTATTTT | CANQDYINSSTDTQYF
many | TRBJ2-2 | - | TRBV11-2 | TGTGCCAGCAGCTCGAAGGCTAGCAGCCTCACCGGGGAGCTGTTTTTT | CASSSKASSLTGELFF
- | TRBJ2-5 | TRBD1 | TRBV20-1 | TGCAGTGCTGAGGGGACAGGGGAGACCCAGTACTTC | CSAEGTGETQYF
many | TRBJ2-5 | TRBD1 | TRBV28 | TGTGCCAGCAGTTCCTCCCCAGGGGGAGAGACCCAGTACTTC | CASSSSPGGETQYF
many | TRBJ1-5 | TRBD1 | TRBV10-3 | TGTGCCAGCCAGGGGACAGGGTATAGCAATCAGCCCCAGCATTTT | CASQGTGYSNQPQHF
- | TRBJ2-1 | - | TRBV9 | TGTGCCAGCAGCGTAGGTCACCGGACCTACAATGAGCAGTTCTTC | CASSVGHRTYNEQFF
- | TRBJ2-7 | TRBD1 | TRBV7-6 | TGTGCCAGCAGCGAAGGGGGCGCCAGCTCCTACGAGCAGTACTTC | CASSEGGASSYEQYF
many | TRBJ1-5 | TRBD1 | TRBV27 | TGTGCCAGCAGTGGGGGACAGGGGGCAGGTCAGCCCCAGCATTTT | CASSGGQGAGQPQHF
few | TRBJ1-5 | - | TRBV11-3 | TGTGCCAGCAGCCCCCATGGGGGGCAGGATCAGCCCCAGCATTTT | CASSPHGGQDQPQHF
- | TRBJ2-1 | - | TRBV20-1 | TGCAGCGCCAACCCAGCGGACTCCTACAATGAGCAGTTCTTC | CSANPADSYNEQFF
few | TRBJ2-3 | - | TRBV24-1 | TGTGCCACCAGTGATTCCCGGGGAGAAGGGAGGGGGCTTGGAACAGATACGCAGTATTTT | CATSDSRGEGRGLGTDTQYF
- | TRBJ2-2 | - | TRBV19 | TGTGCCAGTAGACCTGCGACAGCCCCGCGACTCGCCGGGGAGCTGTTTTTT | CASRPATAPRLAGELFF
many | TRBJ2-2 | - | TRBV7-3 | TGTGCCAGCAGCTTAAAAAAGGGGGCGAACACCGGGGAGCTGTTTTTT | CASSLKKGANTGELFF
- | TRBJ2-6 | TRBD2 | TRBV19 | TGTGCCAGTAGTCCAACTAGCGGGAGGACTCCTGGGGCCAACGTCCTGACTTTC | CASSPTSGRTPGANVLTF